This T cell receptor beta chain was sequenced during a study of TIL therapy for anti-PD-1-resistant metastatic lung cancer. Background on the study: Median patient age was about 50, ranging about 38-80 years. Half of patients were current or former smokers.

Germline CDR1 is SGDLS and CDR2 is YYNGEE. Trimming removed 2 bases from V and 4 bases from J; junction bases left unmatched: 14. This CDR3 has 18 residues. Sequencing used immunoSEQ v3. TCRdb's table, derived via immunoSEQ multiplex PCR, lists solely in-frame clones and lacks some. The table records 45,000 to 60,000 clones, around 64% of them present only once. Turning to this clone: Its antigen is not identified.

Sample time point: pre-treatment sample, taken before nivolumab and TIL therapy. The tumor samples were excised metastases, mostly pleural nodules or supraclavicular lymph nodes. Patients were adults with stage 4 NSCLC. General observations from the study: Patients were highly selected, enriched for treatment-naive, never-smoker and oncogene-addicted cases.

This chain links TRBV9 with TRBJ2-1, with 8 bases that match TRBD2. The TCR sequence derives from a person between 25 and 79 years old with non-small cell lung cancer. This specimen was tumor tissue, taken at baseline. CDR3 in amino acids: CASSVSPAGAVIYNEQFF. CDR3 DNA sequence: TGTGCCAGCAGCGTCTCTCCAGCGGGGGCCGTTATATACAATGAGCAGTTCTTC.